This T cell receptor (beta chain) was documented in a study of OX40 agonist ivuxolimab in advanced cancers. Whole-study context: There were three patients with partial responses, one having hepatocellular carcinoma and two cutaneous melanoma.

The method was immunoSEQ multiplex PCR; TCRdb's version includes in-frame clones alone and lacks a portion of them. The sample holds approximately 74,000 clones, 85% to 95% seen once. Germline assignment: CDR1 MNHNY and CDR2 SVGAGI (reference sequence). Deletions cut 5 bases from V and 4 bases from J, with 12 bases between. This CDR3 spans 14 amino acids. This clonotype originated in an adult with an advanced solid tumor such as melanoma, head and neck, liver or kidney cancer. The genes are TRBV6-6 and TRBJ1-5; D may be TRBD1 (5 bases). The sequencing used CD4+ or CD8+ T cells sorted from blood, collected in a trial of the OX40 agonist ivuxolimab. In DNA form, the CDR3 reads TGTGCCAGCAGTGCGGGGGGTGGGAATCAGCCCCAGCATTTT. Translating gives CASSAGGGNQPQHF.